This T cell receptor (beta chain) came from a study of T cells in Graves' hyperthyroidism and ophthalmopathy. Study-wide background: Before treatment of any kind, peripheral blood was taken at initial diagnosis.

The study, taken as a whole, reports: Among thyroid clonotypes expanded above 0.001, most also appeared in blood.

The CDR3 regions of TCR beta were amplified from RNA transcripts. Researchers ran a first-round RT-PCR on the TCR CDR3 using the HTBI primer set. From the multiplex PCR reads, TCRdb called clonotypes with MiXCR, one entry per CDR3 protein. The table has roughly 290,000 distinct CDR3 sequences, roughly 13% seen once. These patients, aged 18 to 65, had recently diagnosed hyperthyroidism lasting under 2 months. Lactation, pregnancy, other autoimmune disease or uncontrolled infection excluded patients. V lost 6 bases and J lost 3, with 8 bases in between. CDR1 is LGHDT and CDR2 is YNNKEL in the germline V gene (reference sequence). The length of the CDR3 is 13 residues. The table lists this clonotype with many counts. Antigen specificity is unknown.

The chain has TRBV3-1 and TRBJ2-2, with D perhaps TRBD2 (5 bases). The specimen sequenced was blood. The source is a middle-aged woman with Graves' hyperthyroidism. CDR3 sequence reads: CASRDWYTGELFF. In DNA form, the CDR3 reads TGTGCCAGCAGGGACTGGTACACCGGGGAGCTGTTTTTT.